The 10 T cell receptor beta chains reported below all come from one sample, sequenced in a study of T cell responses to AZD1222 COVID-19 vaccine. Some clones are missing from TCRdb's copy, which holds only in-frame ones; the method was immunoSEQ multiplex PCR. The sample lists roughly 45,000 clones; 75% to 90% were seen once. The sample here was peripheral blood, taken 28 days after the second AZD1222 dose. The origin of the receptors is an adult who received the AZD1222 COVID-19 vaccine.

This sequence joins TRBV19 and TRBJ2-3, with D possibly TRBD1 on 6 matching bases. CDR3 length: 15 amino acids. Germline assignment: CDR1 LNHDA and CDR2 SQIVND (reference sequence). V lost 5 bases, J lost 0 bases, and 12 bases lay in between. CDR3 nucleotides: TGTGCCAGTAGTGTGACAGGAATGAGCACAGATACGCAGTATTTT. Amino acids: CASSVTGMSTDTQYF.

V and J are TRBV24-1 and TRBJ2-1, with 7 bases aligning to TRBD1. V trimming: 3 bases; J trimming: 0 bases; junction bases outside the gene matches: 4. The germline gives CDR1 KGHDR, CDR2 SFDVKD. CDR3 length: 16 amino acids. The CDR3 DNA is TGTGCCACCAGTGATAGGACAGGTGTCTCCTACAATGAGCAGTTCTTC. This sequence encodes CATSDRTGVSYNEQFF.

The CDR3 protein is CASSDGGVQPQHF. The CDR3 DNA is TGCGCCAGCAGTGATGGGGGGGTTCAACCCCAGCATTTT. This rearrangement joins TRBV10-2 to TRBJ1-5; D is perhaps TRBD1 (5 bases). Between the trimmed V and J ends, which lost 3 bases and 10 bases, there was a span of 13 bases. The CDR3 is 13 amino acids. Germline V lookup: CDR1 WSHSY, CDR2 SAAADI.

This chain connects TRBV3-1 (or the pseudogene TRBV3-2) to TRBJ1-5, with D hard to call. The CDR3 is 14 residues long. The germline V and J ends were trimmed by 1 base and 3 bases, with 7 bases remaining between them. Germline CDR1 is LGHDT and CDR2 is YNNKEL (reference sequence). The DNA for the CDR3 is TGTGCCAGCAGCCAAGGATTGCCCAATCAGCCCCAGCATTTT. Its translation: CASSQGLPNQPQHF.

The chain links TRBV5-6 to TRBJ2-2; D is undetermined. Looked up from germline, CDR1 is SGHDT and CDR2 is YYEEEE. The CDR3 contains 16 residues. Trimming cost V 0 bases and J 0 bases, with 9 bases left between them. The CDR3 DNA sequence: TGTGCCAGCAGCTTGGCGATTTGGACGAACACCGGGGAGCTGTTTTTT. Encoded protein: CASSLAIWTNTGELFF.

The chain has TRBV3-1 (or the pseudogene TRBV3-2) and TRBJ2-3; maybe TRBD2 (6 bases). Trimming removed 0 bases at V and 4 bases at J, with 14 bases between. Germline CDR1 LGHDT, CDR2 YNNKEL (reference sequence). The CDR3 covers 16 residues. The CDR3 bases are TGTGCCAGCAGCCAAGATCTCGGCGCGGGGCCAGATACGCAGTATTTT. Protein: CASSQDLGAGPDTQYF.

The chain is built from TRBV7-3 and TRBJ2-2, with 7 bases matching TRBD1. Losses at the gene ends were 6 bases for V and 4 bases for J; bases not matched to a gene: 5. There are 14 residues in the CDR3. Per germline, CDR1 SGHTA and CDR2 FQGTGA. This CDR3 reads CASRLTGPTGELFF. CDR3 nucleotide sequence: TGTGCCAGCAGGCTGACAGGGCCCACCGGGGAGCTGTTTTTT.

With regard to this clone: A much larger clone is a single base away; this may be a read error. The same CDR3 can be traced to other DNA sequences in this sample. The rearrangement links TRBV5-8 to TRBJ1-5; D gene ambiguous. Germline V CDR1 and CDR2: SGHTS, YDEGEE. V was pared by 0 bases and J by 0 bases, with 7 bases between. The CDR3 contains 15 residues. This CDR3 is CASSLGQYSNQPQHF. The CDR3 DNA sequence: TGTGCCAGCAGCTTGGGACAATATAGCAATCAGCCCCAGCATTTT.

The rearrangement joins TRBV7-2 to TRBJ2-2, with unresolved D. V was pared by 0 bases and J by 3 bases, with 8 bases between. CDR3 size: 15 residues. Germline V gene sequence: CDR1 SGHTA, CDR2 FQGNSA. CDR3 sequence: CASSLAVSYTGELFF. As DNA, the CDR3 is TGTGCCAGCAGCTTAGCGGTCTCCTACACCGGGGAGCTGTTTTTT. The whole variable domain, filled in from reference TRBV7-2 and TRBJ2-2, reads GAGVSQSPSNKVTEKGKDVELRCDPISGHTALYWYRQSLGQGLEFLIYFQGNSAPDKSGLPSDRFSAERTGGSVSTLTIQRTQQEDSAVYLCASSLAVSYTGELFFGEGSRLTVL.

The chain couples TRBV5-1 to TRBJ2-2; TRBD2 is a possible D gene (5 bases). The CDR3 totals 15 residues. CDR1 and CDR2 from the germline V gene are SGHRS and YFSETQ. V lost 1 base and J lost 7, with 14 bases in between. CDR3: CASSLPVAADGELFF. CDR3 nucleotide sequence: TGCGCCAGCAGCTTGCCGGTGGCAGCGGACGGGGAGCTGTTTTTT.